The clone carrying this T cell receptor beta chain was detected only once. Its target is unknown. The source of the sample is a study of T cells in lung cancer brain metastases. The overall study: Among the roughly 21 patients, seventeen reported tobacco use, median approximately 40 pack-years. Median interval between primary and brain metastasis samples was approximately 45 weeks. General study results and limits: The complete infiltrating T cell repertoire may not have been retrieved from FFPE.

Patients had resection for synchronous oligometastatic disease or delayed recurrence of a solitary brain metastasis. This table comes from immunoSEQ multiplex PCR, and its TCRdb copy is limited to in-frame clones, with some not included. This table holds about 6,200 clones, 70% to 90% found once. CDR1 is SEHNR, CDR2 FQNEAQ, per germline (reference sequence). The CDR3 sequence is 11 residues long. V was clipped by 2 bases and J by 7 bases, with 2 bases between them. The sequence came from a man aged 50-60 years with non-small cell lung cancer. Input material: tumor tissue from the primary lung tumor. The V gene is TRBV7-9, the J gene TRBJ1-4; no clear D. CDR3 DNA sequence: TGTGCCAGCAGCTTAACTGAAAAACTGTTTTTT. It translates to CASSLTEKLFF.